This T cell receptor beta chain is from a study of T cell responses to AZD1222 COVID-19 vaccine. Regarding this clone: The antigen remains unidentified.

The assay was immunoSEQ multiplex PCR, and TCRdb's table has in-frame clones only and misses some. The profile shows approximately 80,000 clones, about 91% of them singletons. Both about-4-week and about-12-week second-dose recipients were combined. Overall study findings and caveats: Compared with day 0, the breadth and depth of the Spike-specific TCR repertoire rose significantly after two doses of AZD1222. Repertoire sampling was restricted to post-peak T cell response timepoints. At 160-218 and 743-854, vaccine-associated CD4 TCRs were dominant, and they spanned spike.

Germline-derived CDR1 and CDR2 are DFQATT and SNEGSKA (reference sequence). V was cut by 3 bases and J by 5 bases, with 13 bases left in between. This CDR3 contains 13 residues. The receptor was isolated from an adult who received the AZD1222 COVID-19 vaccine. The chain couples TRBV20-1 to TRBJ2-5; D gene unclear. The sample consisted of peripheral blood, taken 28 days after the second AZD1222 dose. CDR3 loop: CSASSTRSETQYF. CDR3 nucleotide sequence: TGCAGTGCTAGTAGTACCCGGAGCGAGACCCAGTACTTC.